Listed below are T cell receptor beta chains from one sample, sequenced in a study of early T cells in non-severe SARS-CoV-2 infection. A single record per CDR3 protein comes from TCRdb applying MiXCR to the 5' RACE reads. The table lists 68,000 or so distinct CDR3 sequences, 12% of them singletons. Source material: whole blood. The source is an adult who was a healthcare worker with PCR-confirmed SARS-CoV-2 infection or an uninfected control (not recorded which). The CDR3 runs from the conserved cysteine through the conserved F or W. Fields, in order: V gene, clone size, CDR3 length, D gene, J gene, CDR3 DNA, CDR3 protein. The D gene is left open where the match is weak. A clone size is listed for some rows: how often the clone was seen (once, few, many), or a class if it is expanded.

>TRBV11-2|NA|15|TRBD1|TRBJ1-1
TGTGCCAGCAGCTCATCGACAGGGGTGTTCATTGAAGCTTTCTTT
CASSSSTGVFIEAFF
>TRBV20-1|NA|15|TRBD1|TRBJ2-3
TGCAGTGCTATTAAGGGGGCCGGGAACTACGATACGCAGTATTTT
CSAIKGAGNYDTQYF
>TRBV20-1|many|13|TRBD1|TRBJ1-1
TGCAGTGCTAGAGATCGGGTCGGGACAGGAGGTTTCTTT
CSARDRVGTGGFF
>TRBV9|NA|15|TRBD2|TRBJ2-1
TGTGCCAGCAGCGTAGTCGCGGGGGGAAACAATGAGCAGTTCTTC
CASSVVAGGNNEQFF
>TRBV12-3/TRBV12-4|NA|12|NA|TRBJ2-2
TGTGCCAGCAGCGCAGGGACCGGGGAGCTGTTTTTT
CASSAGTGELFF
>TRBV10-1|NA|16|NA|TRBJ2-2
TGCGCCAGCAGTGAGTCGACATCGGGGCGCACCGGGGAGCTGTTTTTT
CASSESTSGRTGELFF
>TRBV4-1|NA|13|TRBD2|TRBJ2-1
TGCGCCAGCAGCCAAGGACTAGCGAGTGAGCAGTTCTTC
CASSQGLASEQFF
>TRBV6-1|NA|14|TRBD1|TRBJ2-7
TGTGCCAGCAGTGCCGGACAGGGTTACTACGAGCAGTACTTC
CASSAGQGYYEQYF
>TRBV7-2|many|15|TRBD2|TRBJ2-2
TGTGCCAGCAGCTCCGGACTAGCGGTTCCCGGGGAGCTGTTTTTT
CASSSGLAVPGELFF
>TRBV11-1|many|12|NA|TRBJ2-2
TGTGCCAGCAGCTATCATCCCGGGGAGCTGTTTTTT
CASSYHPGELFF
>TRBV20-1|many|15|NA|TRBJ2-7
TGCAGTGCTAGGACAGCAGAGAAGACGACCTACGAGCAGTACTTC
CSARTAEKTTYEQYF
>TRBV7-9|many|16|TRBD1|TRBJ1-4
TGTGCCAGCAGCATAACCGGGACAGGGTTAGGAGAAAAACTGTTTTTT
CASSITGTGLGEKLFF